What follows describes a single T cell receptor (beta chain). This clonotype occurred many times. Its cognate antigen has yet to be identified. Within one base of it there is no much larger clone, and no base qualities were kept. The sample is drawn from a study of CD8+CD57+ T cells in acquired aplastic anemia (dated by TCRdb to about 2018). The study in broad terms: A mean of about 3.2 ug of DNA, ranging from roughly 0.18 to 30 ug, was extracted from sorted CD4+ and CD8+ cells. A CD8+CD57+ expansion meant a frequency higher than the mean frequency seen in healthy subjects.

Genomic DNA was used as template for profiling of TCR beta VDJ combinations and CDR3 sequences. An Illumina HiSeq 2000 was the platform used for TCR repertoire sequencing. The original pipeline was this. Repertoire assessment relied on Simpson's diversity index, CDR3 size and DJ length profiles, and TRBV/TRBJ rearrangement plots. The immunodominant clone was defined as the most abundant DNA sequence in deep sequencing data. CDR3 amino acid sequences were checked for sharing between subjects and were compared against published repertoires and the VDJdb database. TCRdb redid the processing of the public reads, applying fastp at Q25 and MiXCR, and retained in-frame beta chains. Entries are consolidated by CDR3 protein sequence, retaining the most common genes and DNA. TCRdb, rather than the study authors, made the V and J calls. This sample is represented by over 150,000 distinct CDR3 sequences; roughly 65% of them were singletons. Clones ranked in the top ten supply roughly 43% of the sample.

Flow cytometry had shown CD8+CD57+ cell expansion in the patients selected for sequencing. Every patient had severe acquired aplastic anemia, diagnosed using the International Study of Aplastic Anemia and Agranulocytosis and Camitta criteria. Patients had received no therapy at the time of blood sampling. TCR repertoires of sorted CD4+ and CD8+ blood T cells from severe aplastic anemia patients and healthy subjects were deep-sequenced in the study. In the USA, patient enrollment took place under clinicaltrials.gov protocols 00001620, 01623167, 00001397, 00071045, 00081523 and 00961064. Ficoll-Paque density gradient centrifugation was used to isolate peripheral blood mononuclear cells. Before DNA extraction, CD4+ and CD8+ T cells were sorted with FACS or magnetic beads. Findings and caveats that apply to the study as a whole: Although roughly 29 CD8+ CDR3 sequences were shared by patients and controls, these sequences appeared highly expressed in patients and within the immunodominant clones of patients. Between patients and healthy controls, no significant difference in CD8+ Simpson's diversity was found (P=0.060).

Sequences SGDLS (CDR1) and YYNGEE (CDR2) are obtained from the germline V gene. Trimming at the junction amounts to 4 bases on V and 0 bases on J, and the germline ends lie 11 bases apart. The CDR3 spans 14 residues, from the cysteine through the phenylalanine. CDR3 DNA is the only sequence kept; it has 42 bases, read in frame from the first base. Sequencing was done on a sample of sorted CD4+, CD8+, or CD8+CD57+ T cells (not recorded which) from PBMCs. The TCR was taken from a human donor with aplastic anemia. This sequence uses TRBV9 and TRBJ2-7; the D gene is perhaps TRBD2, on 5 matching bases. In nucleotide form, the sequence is TGTGCCAGCAGCTCGTTCGGGGACTCCTACGAGCAGTACTTC. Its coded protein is CASSSFGDSYEQYF.